The entry below gives a single T cell receptor beta chain sequence along with its context. No antigen is known for it. V lost 1 base to trimming and J lost 1 base, with 20 bases between them. The CDR3 has 19 residues. Germline V gene data show CDR1 as SGHTA and CDR2 as FQGTGA. The data were taken from a study of vaccination effects on CD4 cells after COVID-19. Overall study findings and caveats: Researchers report that only 1 of 255 vaccine-induced clones in healthy vaccinees cross-reacted with common cold coronaviruses. Infection- and vaccine-induced clones contracted markedly late after vaccination. Recruitment yielded few convalescent patients, and the study had no early post-infection timepoints.

Profiling relied on immunoSEQ multiplex PCR, and the TCRdb table lists in-frame clones only, not all of them. The sample carries about 41,000 clones, over 75% recorded once. CD4+ T cells specific for antigen were expanded with viral peptide pools by the ViraFEST assay before sequencing. Upon completion of 10 to 11 days in culture, CD4+ T cells were isolated. Nucleocapsid antibody tests were negative, and the vaccine recipients had no prior SARS-CoV-2 infection. Half-medium replacement with IL-2 medium occurred on days 3 and 7. This sequence was found in a human donor who received a COVID-19 vaccine. This specimen consisted of CD4+ T cells from PBMCs cultured with HCoV-NL63 spike peptides, obtained before COVID-19 vaccination. The chain recombines TRBV7-3 with TRBJ1-3, with D uncertain. CDR3 in DNA: TGTGCCAGCAGCTTAAGGGAAAAAAAATTTGTGGTTTCTGGAAACACCATATATTTT. Its protein product is CASSLREKKFVVSGNTIYF.